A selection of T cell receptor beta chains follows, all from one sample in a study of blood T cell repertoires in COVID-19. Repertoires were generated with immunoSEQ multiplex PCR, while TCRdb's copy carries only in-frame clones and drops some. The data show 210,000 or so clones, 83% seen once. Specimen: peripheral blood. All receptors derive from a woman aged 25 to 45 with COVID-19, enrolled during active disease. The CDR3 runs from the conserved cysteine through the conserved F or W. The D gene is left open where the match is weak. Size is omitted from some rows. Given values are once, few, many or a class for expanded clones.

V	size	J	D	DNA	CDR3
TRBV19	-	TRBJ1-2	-	TGTGCCAGTAGTAGGCAACAGGGAGACTATGGCTACACCTTC	CASSRQQGDYGYTF
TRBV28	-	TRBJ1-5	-	TGTGCCAGCAGTTCCCTTGAGAGGGAAAGCAATCAGCCCCAGCATTTT	CASSSLERESNQPQHF
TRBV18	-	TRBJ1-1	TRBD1	TGTGCCAGCTCATTACAGGGGGCGGTCGACACTGAAGCTTTCTTT	CASSLQGAVDTEAFF
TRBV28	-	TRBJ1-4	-	TGTGCCAGCAGCTTCCAACGTCAACCCTCAGGGAAACTGTTTTTT	CASSFQRQPSGKLFF
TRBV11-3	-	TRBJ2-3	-	TGTGCCAGCAGCTTAGGCAGGAGCACAGATACGCAGTATTTT	CASSLGRSTDTQYF
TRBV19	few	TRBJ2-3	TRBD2	TGTGCCAGTAGTATAGAGCTACTAGCGGGGGGGCCCGATACGCAGTATTTT	CASSIELLAGGPDTQYF
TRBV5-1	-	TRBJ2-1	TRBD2	TGCGCCAGCAGCTTAGGTCGCGGGGGGCTGCGCAATGAGCAGTTCTTC	CASSLGRGGLRNEQFF
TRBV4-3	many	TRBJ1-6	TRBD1	TGCGCCAGCAGCCAAGACAGGGGGGATTCACCCCTCCACTTT	CASSQDRGDSPLHF
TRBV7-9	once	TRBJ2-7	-	TGTGCCAGCAGTGGACAGCCGAGCTCCTACGAGCAGTACTTC	CASSGQPSSYEQYF
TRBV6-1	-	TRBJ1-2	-	TGTGCCAGCAGTGAAAGTCCCTGGACGGCAGGGATTGGCTACACCTTC	CASSESPWTAGIGYTF
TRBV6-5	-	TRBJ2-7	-	TGTGCCAGCACAGGGAGGCACGAGCAGTACTTC	CASTGRHEQYF
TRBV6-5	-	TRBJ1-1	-	TGTGCCAGCAGTTACCTCCCCTGGGCATTGAACACTGAAGCTTTCTTT	CASSYLPWALNTEAFF
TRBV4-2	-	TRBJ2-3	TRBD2	TGTGCCAGCAGCCACGTTAGCGGGAGGGGCACAGATACGCAGTATTTT	CASSHVSGRGTDTQYF
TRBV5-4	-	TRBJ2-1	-	TGTGCCAGCAGCTTGGAAGGGGCCCAGCAGTTCTTC	CASSLEGAQQFF
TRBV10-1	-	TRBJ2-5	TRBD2	TGCGCCAGCAGTGTACTAGCGGGAGGAGAGACCCAGTACTTC	CASSVLAGGETQYF
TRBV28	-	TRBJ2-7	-	TGTGCCAGCAGTTCCCCCGGGGCCTACGAGCAGTACTTC	CASSSPGAYEQYF
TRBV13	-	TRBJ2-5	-	TGTGCCAGCAGCTCAAGTGATAGCTGGGAGACCCAGTACTTC	CASSSSDSWETQYF
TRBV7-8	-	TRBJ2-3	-	TGTGCCAGCAGCTTAGGATCCCCCAGGGTGGGAGATACGCAGTATTTT	CASSLGSPRVGDTQYF
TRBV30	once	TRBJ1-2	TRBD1	TGTGCCTGGAGTCGAGCGAGGGGGCCTAACTATGGCTACACCTTC	CAWSRARGPNYGYTF
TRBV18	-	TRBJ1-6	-	TGTGCCAGCTCCCACGACAGAAATTCACCCCTCCACTTT	CASSHDRNSPLHF
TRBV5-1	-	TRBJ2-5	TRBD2	TGCGCCAGCAGCCCGGGACTAGCGGGAAGCAGGGGAGAGACCCAGTACTTC	CASSPGLAGSRGETQYF
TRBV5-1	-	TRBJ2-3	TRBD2	TGCGCCAGCAGCTTGGAGGCTAGCGGAAGCACAGATACGCAGTATTTT	CASSLEASGSTDTQYF
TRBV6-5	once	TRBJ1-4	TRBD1	TGTGCCAGCGTTCGAGGGGGCGATAATGAAAAACTGTTTTTT	CASVRGGDNEKLFF
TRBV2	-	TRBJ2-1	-	TGTGCCAAAAACACGGGACTCTACAATGAGCAGTTCTTC	CAKNTGLYNEQFF
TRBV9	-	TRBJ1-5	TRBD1	TGTGCCAGCAGCGGCAGGGGGAATCAGCCCCAGCATTTT	CASSGRGNQPQHF
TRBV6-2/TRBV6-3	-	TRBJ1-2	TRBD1	TGTGCCAGCAGCCGCACCCCCGGGACAGGGGGTAGTGGCTACACCTTC	CASSRTPGTGGSGYTF
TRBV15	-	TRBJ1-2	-	TGTGCCACCAGCAGAGTCCCAACCGAGGGCTACACCTTC	CATSRVPTEGYTF
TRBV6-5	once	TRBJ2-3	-	TGTGCCGTCAGCGGGCCCGGGGATACGCAGTATTTT	CAVSGPGDTQYF
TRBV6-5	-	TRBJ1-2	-	TGTGCCAGCAGTTACTTGTCGGGGAGCTATGGCTACACCTTC	CASSYLSGSYGYTF
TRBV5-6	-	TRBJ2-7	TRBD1	TGTGCCAGCAGCTGGGGACAGGGGGCGCGTGAGCAGTACTTC	CASSWGQGAREQYF
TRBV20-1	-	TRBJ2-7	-	TGCAGTGCTAGAGCCCCGGGTGAGCAGTACTTC	CSARAPGEQYF
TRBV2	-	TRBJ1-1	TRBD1	TGTGCCAGCAGTGAATCGGGGACAGAATACACTGAAGCTTTCTTT	CASSESGTEYTEAFF
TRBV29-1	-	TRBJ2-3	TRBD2	TGCAGCGGGGGACTAGCGCTAAGCACAGATACGCAGTATTTT	CSGGLALSTDTQYF
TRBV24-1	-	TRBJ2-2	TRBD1	TGTGCCACCGGCAGGGGGATGAACACCGGGGAGCTGTTTTTT	CATGRGMNTGELFF
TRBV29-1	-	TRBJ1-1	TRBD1	TGCAGCGTCCGGACAGGGGCGAACACTGAAGCTTTCTTT	CSVRTGANTEAFF
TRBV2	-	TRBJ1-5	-	TGTGCCAGCAGTCTCACTAGGTACAATCAGCCCCAGCATTTT	CASSLTRYNQPQHF
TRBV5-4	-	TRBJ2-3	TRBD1	TGTGCCAGCAGTATCCCGGGACAGGGGATAACAGATACGCAGTATTTT	CASSIPGQGITDTQYF
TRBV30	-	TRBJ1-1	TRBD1	TGTGCCTGGAGGGCAGCCAGGGGGCTGGGTCAAAACACTGAAGCTTTCTTT	CAWRAARGLGQNTEAFF
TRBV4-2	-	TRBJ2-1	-	TGTGCCAGCAGCGTTCAAAGACTAAACTACAATGAGCAGTTCTTC	CASSVQRLNYNEQFF
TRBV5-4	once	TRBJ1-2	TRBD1	TGTGCCAGCAGCTTTGGGACAGACTATGGCTACACCTTC	CASSFGTDYGYTF
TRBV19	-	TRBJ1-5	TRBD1	TGTGCCAGTAGAAAGACAGGGGGCGGGCAGCCCCAGCATTTT	CASRKTGGGQPQHF
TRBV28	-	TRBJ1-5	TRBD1	TGTGCCAGCAGTTTCAGGGGGCTGCGCAATCAGCCCCAGCATTTT	CASSFRGLRNQPQHF
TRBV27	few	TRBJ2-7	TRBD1	TGTGCCAGCCGAACCCGGCTCGGGACAGGGATATCCTACGAGCAGTACTTC	CASRTRLGTGISYEQYF
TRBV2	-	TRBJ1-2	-	TGTGCCAGCAGTGAATTAGGAGGCCCCTTGGATGGCTACACCTTC	CASSELGGPLDGYTF
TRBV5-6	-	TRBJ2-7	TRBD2	TGTGCCAGCAGCGGAGGACTAGCGGACTCCTACGAGCAGTACTTC	CASSGGLADSYEQYF
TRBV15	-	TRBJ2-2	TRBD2	TGTGCCACCAGCAGAGATTGGAGCGGGATGAACACCGGGGAGCTGTTTTTT	CATSRDWSGMNTGELFF
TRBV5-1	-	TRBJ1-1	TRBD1	TGCGCCAGCAGCTTGTTTCGACAGGGATACACTGAAGCTTTCTTT	CASSLFRQGYTEAFF
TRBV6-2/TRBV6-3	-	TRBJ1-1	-	TGTGCCAGCAGTGGGAGAGAGGGATTGCGCACTGAAGCTTTCTTT	CASSGREGLRTEAFF
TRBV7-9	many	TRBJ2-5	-	TGTGCCAGCAGCATACGACTAGAGCAAGAGACCCAGTACTTC	CASSIRLEQETQYF
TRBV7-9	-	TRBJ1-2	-	TGTGCCAGCAGCCACCCCTTCAGTGGCGGCCTTAACTATGGCTACACCTTC	CASSHPFSGGLNYGYTF
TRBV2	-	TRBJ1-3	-	TGTGCCAGCACCTCCGTCGGGTCAGGAAACACCATATATTTT	CASTSVGSGNTIYF
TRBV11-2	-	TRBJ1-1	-	TGTGCCAGCAGCTTAGAGATCAGTCATGAAGCTTTCTTT	CASSLEISHEAFF
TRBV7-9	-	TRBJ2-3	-	TGTGCCAGCAGCTTAGGAGGCAGCGCCACAGATACGCAGTATTTT	CASSLGGSATDTQYF
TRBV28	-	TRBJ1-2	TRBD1	TGTGCCAGCAGCCCTGGACAGGGGCGGGGCTACACCTTC	CASSPGQGRGYTF